Following are 10 T cell receptor beta chains from one sample sequenced in a study of neurological immune-mediated disorders. The time point was: longitudinal time-point 1 (baseline). TCRdb redid the calling of the 5' RACE reads with MiXCR, one entry per CDR3 protein. The sample consists of tens of thousands of distinct CDR3 sequences, 10% of them appearing once. Specimen: PBMCs. These receptors originate from a woman aged 40 to 50 in good health.

This clonotype was seen ten or more times. The gene calls are TRBV21-1 and TRBJ1-2; TRBD1 is the table's D call and was not checked against the DNA. TRBV21-1 is tagged as a pseudogene. This CDR3 has 16 amino acids. CDR3 in amino acids: CASSTTPGVPNYGYTF. The CDR3 DNA is TGTGCCAGCAGCACCACTCCGGGAGTTCCTAACTATGGCTACACCTTC.

This clonotype appeared many times. V gene TRBV20-1 combines with J gene TRBJ2-1; 10 nucleotides agree with TRBD2. CDR1 DFQATT and CDR2 SNEGSKA come from the germline V gene (reference sequence). J gave up 6 bases and V 3 bases, and 8 bases lay outside the gene matches. There are 15 residues in the CDR3. CDR3 residues: CSASRPAGGSNEQFF. CDR3 coding DNA: TGCAGTGCTAGTCGGCCAGCGGGGGGGAGCAATGAGCAGTTCTTC.

The sample holds many counts of this clonotype. The genes are TRBV5-6 and TRBJ1-6; weak D call: TRBD1 (6 bases). Germline V gene data show CDR1 as SGHDT and CDR2 as YYEEEE. The V gene lost 5 bases and the J gene lost 1 base, with 16 bases spanning the gap. The CDR3 totals 17 residues. The CDR3 DNA reads as TGTGCCAGCAGTTCAAACAGGGCTAGGTCCTATAATTCACCCCTCCACTTT. Translation: CASSSNRARSYNSPLHF.

In its sample, this clonotype was seen many times. The chain has TRBV12-3 or TRBV12-4 and TRBJ2-1, with 13 bases that match TRBD2. V was pared by 6 bases and J by 5 bases, with 10 bases of the junction left unmatched. The length of the CDR3 is 17 residues. CDR3 residues: CASRRTGTSGNHNEQFF. The CDR3 DNA reads TGTGCCAGCAGAAGGACCGGGACTAGCGGGAACCACAATGAGCAGTTCTTC.

The sample holds many counts of this clonotype. The genes are TRBV4-3 and TRBJ2-1; TRBD2 agrees at 9 bases. Germline loops: CDR1 LGHNA, CDR2 YSLEER. The V and J ends lost 0 bases and 4 bases, in that order; junction bases with no gene match: 7. The CDR3 loop spans 17 amino acids. CDR3 DNA sequence: TGCGCCAGCAGCCAAGAGGAAGCGGGGGGAATGTACAATGAGCAGTTCTTC. As protein: CASSQEEAGGMYNEQFF.

The table lists this clonotype with a few counts. This rearrangement joins TRBV7-8 to TRBJ1-5, with no clear D. Per the germline V gene, CDR1 is SGHVS and CDR2 is FQNEAQ. The V end lost 3 bases, the J end lost 7 bases, and 19 bases lay between the germline ends. The CDR3 totals 16 residues. The CDR3: CASSLPAGNDGQPQHF. CDR3 coding DNA: TGTGCCAGCAGCTTGCCGGCCGGGAACGACGGGCAGCCCCAGCATTTT.

This clonotype was picked up many times. This sequence joins TRBV12-3 or TRBV12-4 and TRBJ1-1, with D maybe TRBD1 (5 bases). This CDR3 is built from 13 residues. Trimming took 1 base from V and 4 from J, leaving 7 bases between them. CDR3 sequence (DNA): TGTGCCAGCAGTTTAGGCGGGGCCACTGAAGCTTTCTTT. This encodes CASSLGGATEAFF.

This clonotype was found many times. The chain has TRBV20-1 and TRBJ1-5, with D possibly being TRBD1 (5 bases). The CDR3 extends over 14 amino acids. Germline CDR1 and CDR2: DFQATT and SNEGSKA (reference sequence). Between the trimmed V and J ends, which lost 6 bases and 2 bases, there was a span of 14 bases. The CDR3 coding sequence is TGCAGTGCCCTGAACCAGGGCCGCAATCAGCCCCAGCATTTT. Its translation is CSALNQGRNQPQHF.

This clonotype was seen many times. The rearrangement links TRBV12-3 or TRBV12-4 to TRBJ2-1, with D possibly called TRBD1 or TRBD2 (5 bases each). V lost 6 bases and J lost 10, with 16 bases in between. This CDR3 comprises 13 residues. CDR3 bases: TGTGCCAGCAGACTAGGGTCACGGGACGAGCAGTTCTTC. It yields the protein CASRLGSRDEQFF.

In this sample, this clonotype turned up many times. This chain uses TRBV21-1 with TRBJ2-7; the DNA was not compared with TRBD1, the D call given in the table. TRBV21-1 is an annotated pseudogene. The CDR3 runs to 15 residues. The CDR3 nucleotides read TGTGCCAGCAGCAAAGATTTGGGACAACGCTACGAGCAGTACTTC. Protein sequence: CASSKDLGQRYEQYF.